These 21 T cell receptor beta chains originate from one sample sequenced in a study of post-analysis software for immune sequencing data. Overall study findings and caveats: Five TRBV segments, including TRBV5-6, TRBV5-1 and TRBV20-1, were more frequent in patients than controls.

Their specific antigens are unknown. Each TCR beta cDNA library carried unique molecular identifiers. TCRdb itself ran the PCR reads through MiXCR, one entry per CDR3 protein. The table has fewer than 850,000 distinct CDR3 sequences, about 32% seen once. Sequencing used blood. The source of these receptors is a girl between 10 and 17 years old with multiple sclerosis.

This clonotype appeared many times. The rearrangement links TRBV12-3 or TRBV12-4 to TRBJ2-1, with 7 bases matching TRBD2. Losses at the gene ends were 9 bases for V and 1 base for J; bases not matched to a gene: 15. The CDR3 has 17 residues. The CDR3 loop reads CASYPRLGGGSYNEQFF. The DNA for the CDR3 is TGTGCCAGTTACCCTCGACTGGGCGGGGGTTCCTACAATGAGCAGTTCTTC.

This chain uses TRBV20-1 with TRBJ2-3, with a possible D match to TRBD1 (6 bases). Germline V gives CDR1 DFQATT, CDR2 SNEGSKA (reference sequence). The CDR3 length is 12 residues. V lost 4 bases, J lost 6 bases, and 11 bases lay in between. CDR3 in DNA: TGCAGTGCTATGGGGGCTAGGGATACGCAGTATTTT. This translates into CSAMGARDTQYF.

The genes are TRBV27 and TRBJ2-1; D is tentatively TRBD1 or TRBD2 (6 bases each). CDR3 length: 14 residues. V was trimmed by 8 bases and J by 6 bases, leaving 17 bases between them. In germline, CDR1 is MNHEY, CDR2 SMNVEV (reference sequence). The CDR3 sequence: CASGNRGDFNEQFF. CDR3 bases: TGTGCCAGCGGAAATAGGGGGGATTTCAATGAGCAGTTCTTC.

A few counts support this clonotype. This chain connects TRBV28 to TRBJ1-2, with D perhaps TRBD1 (5 bases). The V and J ends lost 6 bases and 8 bases respectively, with 19 bases between them. Germline V gene sequence: CDR1 MDHEN, CDR2 SYDVKM. This CDR3 spans 14 amino acids. CDR3 DNA sequence: TGTGCCAGCAGCCGAAGGGACCTCCCGCGGGGCTACACCTTC. Translated, it gives CASSRRDLPRGYTF.

As to this clonotype: A much larger clone differs by one base, so this may be a read error. The rearrangement links TRBV29-1 to TRBJ2-1, with D possibly matching TRBD2 (6 bases). Germline loops: CDR1 SQVTM, CDR2 ANQGSEA. The CDR3 is made up of 13 amino acids. V was shortened by 8 bases and J by 5 bases, with 16 bases between the two germline ends. The CDR3 DNA sequence: TGCAGCTCCAACGGGGGAGAGGACAATGAGCAGTTCTTC. As protein: CSSNGGEDNEQFF.

This rearrangement joins TRBV7-9 to TRBJ1-6; possibly TRBD1 for D (6 bases). The length of the CDR3 is 15 residues. V was cut by 5 bases and J by 5 bases, with 13 bases left in between. Germline CDR1 is SEHNR and CDR2 is FQNEAQ (reference sequence). CDR3 protein: CASSPGGADNSPLHF. CDR3 nucleotide sequence: TGTGCCAGCAGCCCCGGGGGGGCCGATAATTCACCCCTCCACTTT.

V and J are TRBV5-1 and TRBJ2-5; tentatively, D is TRBD2 (5 bases). CDR3 length: 14 amino acids. Deletions cut 8 bases from V and 3 bases from J, with 17 bases between. Germline loops: CDR1 SGHRS, CDR2 YFSETQ. The CDR3 loop reads CASDPGSMKETQYF. As DNA, the CDR3 is TGCGCCAGTGACCCGGGGTCGATGAAAGAGACCCAGTACTTC.

This chain uses TRBV5-6 with TRBJ1-4; D gene ambiguous. V lost 1 base to trimming and J lost 0 bases, with 7 bases between them. Germline loops: CDR1 SGHDT, CDR2 YYEEEE. CDR3 length equals 15 residues. The CDR3 DNA reads as TGTGCCAGCAGCTTGTTCCATGCAACTAATGAAAAACTGTTTTTT. Its translation is CASSLFHATNEKLFF.

The chain is built from TRBV11-2 and TRBJ2-1, with TRBD2 identical over 9 bases. This CDR3 spans 17 amino acids. Germline-derived CDR1 and CDR2 are SGHAT and FQNNGV. Unmatched junction bases numbered 12, after V lost 4 bases and J lost 5 bases. CDR3 nucleotides: TGTGCCAGCAGCTCACCTCGGGGCGGGAGGGCAGACAATGAGCAGTTCTTC. Amino acids: CASSSPRGGRADNEQFF.

V is TRBV2 and J is TRBJ2-4; 7 bases are a match to TRBD1. The DNA matches TRBJ2-7 better at its end, which makes the J call doubtful. The CDR3 length is 16 residues. Germline V gene lookup returns CDR1 SNHLY and CDR2 FYNNEI. The CDR3 sequence is CASSEGSGTETYEQYF. CDR3 nucleotides: TGTGCCAGCAGTGAGGGTTCCGGGACAGAGACCTACGAGCAGTACTTC.

The V call is TRBV20-1, the J call TRBJ2-5, with a weak D call TRBD2 (7 bases). Germline V gene data show CDR1 as DFQATT and CDR2 as SNEGSKA (reference sequence). The V end was cut by 6 bases, the J end by 11 bases, with 19 bases between. The CDR3 loop spans 12 amino acids. The CDR3 DNA reads TGCAGTGCGAGGGGGGGAGGGGATGAGCAGTACTTC. This codes for CSARGGGDEQYF.

In its sample, this clonotype was seen a few times. This sequence joins TRBV9 and TRBJ2-5; 14 nucleotides line up with TRBD2. This CDR3 spans 18 amino acids. Trimming cost V 4 bases and J 3 bases; bases outside gene matches: 11. In germline, CDR1 is SGDLS, CDR2 YYNGEE. The CDR3 sequence: CASSPSPRLAGGKETQYF. The DNA for the CDR3 is TGTGCCAGCAGCCCGAGCCCACGACTAGCGGGAGGGAAAGAGACCCAGTACTTC.

This clonotype was seen more than once but under ten times. CDR3: CASSYEGGTNQYF. As DNA, the CDR3 is TGTGCCAGCAGTTACGAGGGGGGGACAAACCAGTACTTC. The chain has TRBV6-6 and TRBJ2-5; weak D call: TRBD2 (7 bases). The V gene's germline CDR1 is MNHNY and CDR2 SVGAGI (reference sequence). The CDR3 is made up of 13 amino acids. V lost 2 bases and J 10 bases, leaving 14 bases between the germline ends.

Regarding this clonotype: Compared with germline, one end of the junction differs, possibly owing to a read error. The chain joins TRBV29-1 to TRBJ2-1; D not certain. Germline V gene data show CDR1 as SQVTM and CDR2 as ANQGSEA. This CDR3 contains 12 residues. The CDR3 here is CSVEVGYKEQFF. CDR3 nucleotide sequence: TGCAGCGTTGAAGTCGGATACAAGGAGCAGTTCTTC.

The chain joins TRBV9 to TRBJ2-1; weak D call: TRBD1 (6 bases). Deletions cut 3 bases from V and 6 bases from J, with 13 bases between. This CDR3 spans 14 amino acids. The germline V gene encodes CDR1 SGDLS and CDR2 YYNGEE. The CDR3 protein is CASSDPMGANEQFF. CDR3 bases: TGTGCCAGCAGCGACCCGATGGGGGCCAATGAGCAGTTCTTC. Full variable domain (missing parts from reference TRBV9 and TRBJ2-1): DSGVTQTPKHLITATGQRVTLRCSPRSGDLSVYWYQQSLDQGLQFLIQYYNGEERAKGNILERFSAQQFPDLHSELNLSSLELGDSALYFCASSDPMGANEQFFGPGTRLTVL.

V is TRBV5-6 and J is TRBJ1-5; D call uncertain. CDR1 and CDR2 (germline): SGHDT, YYEEEE. This CDR3 spans 15 amino acids. V lost 1 base and J lost 6, with 14 bases in between. CDR3 region: CASSLRVFGGQPQHF. CDR3 DNA: TGTGCCAGCAGCTTGCGGGTGTTTGGTGGTCAGCCCCAGCATTTT. Variable domain in full (rest from reference TRBV5-6 and TRBJ1-5): DAGVTQSPTHLIKTRGQQVTLRCSPKSGHDTVSWYQQALGQGPQFIFQYYEEEERQRGNFPDRFSGHQFPNYSSELNVNALLLGDSALYLCASSLRVFGGQPQHFGDGTRLSIL.

This clonotype has a handful of counts. The genes are TRBV5-1 and TRBJ2-7; D is ambiguous. Germline CDR1 and CDR2: SGHRS and YFSETQ. Deletions cut 4 bases from V and 2 bases from J, with 7 bases between. The CDR3 contains 12 residues. The CDR3 reads CASSRDPYEQYF. The DNA for the CDR3 is TGCGCCAGCAGCCGAGACCCCTACGAGCAGTACTTC.

The genes are TRBV6-5 and TRBJ2-5; TRBD1 might be the D (5 bases). The DNA end lines up better with TRBJ2-7; the J call may be wrong. Germline assignment: CDR1 MNHEY and CDR2 SVGAGI. The CDR3 loop spans 17 amino acids. The CDR3 DNA follows: TGTGCCAGCAGTTTCAAAGGGGCCCCCCTTTCATCGAGCGAGCAGTACTTC. This translates into CASSFKGAPLSSSEQYF.

CDR3: CTSSKARLSRHGQYF. CDR3 in DNA: TGTACCAGCAGCAAAGCGCGGCTATCGAGACACGGGCAGTACTTC. The chain uses TRBV21-1 and TRBJ2-5; the listed D gene, TRBD1, was not tested against the DNA. TRBV21-1 is annotated as a pseudogene. This CDR3 is 15 amino acids long.

This clonotype was counted a few times. The chain links TRBV20-1 to TRBJ2-7, with TRBD2 matching 9 bases. This CDR3 has 15 residues. Germline lookup yields CDR1 DFQATT and CDR2 SNEGSKA (reference sequence). Unmatched junction bases numbered 6, after V lost 3 bases and J lost 0 bases. The CDR3 protein is CSASIPSGNSYEQYF. CDR3 in DNA: TGCAGTGCTAGTATCCCTAGCGGGAACTCCTACGAGCAGTACTTC.

The chain carries TRBV29-1 and TRBJ1-1; TRBD1 matches at 7 bases. The CDR3 totals 14 residues. J lost 1 base, V lost 7 bases, and 9 bases had no gene match. Per germline, CDR1 SQVTM and CDR2 ANQGSEA. The CDR3 DNA sequence: TGCAGCGCTTCGATCACAGGGGAGAACACTGAAGCTTTCTTT. Protein sequence: CSASITGENTEAFF.